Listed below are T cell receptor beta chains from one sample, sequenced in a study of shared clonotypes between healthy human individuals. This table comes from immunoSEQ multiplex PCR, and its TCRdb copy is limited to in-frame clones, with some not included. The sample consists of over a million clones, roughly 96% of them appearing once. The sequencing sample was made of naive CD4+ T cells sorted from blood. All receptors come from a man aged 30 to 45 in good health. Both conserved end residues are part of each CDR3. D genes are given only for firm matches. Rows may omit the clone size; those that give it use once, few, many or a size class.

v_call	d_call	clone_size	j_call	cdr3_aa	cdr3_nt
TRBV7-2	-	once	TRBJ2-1	CASLEGYNEQFF	TGTGCCAGCTTAGAGGGATACAATGAGCAGTTCTTC
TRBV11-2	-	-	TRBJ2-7	CASSSSGTPYEQYF	TGTGCCAGCAGCTCCAGCGGTACCCCCTACGAGCAGTACTTC
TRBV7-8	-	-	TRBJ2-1	CASSLAGGLNSYNEQFF	TGTGCCAGCAGCTTAGCCGGAGGGCTTAACTCCTACAATGAGCAGTTCTTC
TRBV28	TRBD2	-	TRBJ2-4	CASSLIGRVGPNIQYF	TGTGCCAGCAGTTTAATCGGGAGGGTCGGTCCGAACATTCAGTACTTC
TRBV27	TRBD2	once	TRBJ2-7	CASSLIPTSGRIYEQYF	TGTGCCAGCAGTTTAATCCCCACTAGCGGGAGAATTTACGAGCAGTACTTC
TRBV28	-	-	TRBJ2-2	CASTSLGAGELFF	TGTGCCAGCACCTCTCTTGGAGCCGGGGAGCTGTTTTTT
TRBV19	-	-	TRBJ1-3	CASSITQGRGNTIYF	TGTGCCAGTAGTATCACACAGGGTCGTGGAAACACCATATATTTT
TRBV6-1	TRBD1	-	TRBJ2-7	CASTTGGPYEQYF	TGTGCCAGCACGACAGGGGGCCCCTACGAGCAGTACTTC
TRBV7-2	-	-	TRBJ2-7	CASSLVPGPYEQYF	TGTGCCAGCAGCTTAGTCCCAGGACCCTACGAGCAGTACTTC
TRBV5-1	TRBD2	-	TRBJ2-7	CASSFSGESYEQYF	TGCGCCAGCAGCTTTAGCGGGGAGTCCTACGAGCAGTACTTC
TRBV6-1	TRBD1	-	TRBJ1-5	CAIRVQGSDQPQHF	TGTGCCATCAGGGTACAGGGGAGTGATCAGCCCCAGCATTTT
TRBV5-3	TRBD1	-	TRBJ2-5	CARSLVPDREETQYF	TGTGCCAGAAGCTTGGTTCCGGACAGGGAAGAGACCCAGTACTTC
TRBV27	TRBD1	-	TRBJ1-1	CASSFLQGAREAFF	TGTGCCAGCAGTTTCCTTCAGGGGGCGAGGGAAGCTTTCTTT
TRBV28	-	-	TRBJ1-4	CASSSAVKEKLFF	TGTGCCAGCAGTTCGGCGGTTAAGGAAAAACTGTTTTTT
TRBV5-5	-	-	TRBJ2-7	CASSLGPGLAYEQYF	TGTGCCAGCAGCTTGGGGCCGGGCCTCGCCTACGAGCAGTACTTC
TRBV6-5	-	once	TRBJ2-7	CASPPTKIYEQYF	TGTGCCAGCCCTCCCACAAAGATCTACGAGCAGTACTTC
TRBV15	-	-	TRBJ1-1	CATSRGGFGTRPTEAFF	TGTGCCACCAGCAGAGGGGGGTTCGGGACGCGACCCACTGAAGCTTTCTTT
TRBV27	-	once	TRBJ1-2	CASTGTSGNHYGYTF	TGTGCCAGCACCGGGACCTCTGGGAATCACTATGGCTACACCTTC
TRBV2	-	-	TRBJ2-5	CASRFGTFQETQYF	TGTGCCAGCAGATTCGGGACATTTCAAGAGACCCAGTACTTC
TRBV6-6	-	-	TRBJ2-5	CASSYLPARETQYF	TGTGCCAGCAGTTACCTACCAGCACGAGAGACCCAGTACTTC
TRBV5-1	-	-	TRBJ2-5	CASSLARTDQETQYF	TGCGCCAGCAGCTTGGCCAGGACAGACCAAGAGACCCAGTACTTC
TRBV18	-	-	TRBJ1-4	CASSHIATNEKLFF	TGTGCCAGCTCACACATCGCAACTAATGAAAAACTGTTTTTT
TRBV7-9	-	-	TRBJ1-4	CASSSGREKLFF	TGTGCCAGCAGCTCAGGGAGGGAAAAACTGTTTTTT
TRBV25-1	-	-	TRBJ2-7	CASSEDSGTPSYEQYF	TGTGCCAGCAGTGAGGATTCCGGGACACCTTCCTACGAGCAGTACTTC
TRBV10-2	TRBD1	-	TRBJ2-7	CASSESGTGVAGSGYEQYF	TGCGCCAGCAGTGAGTCAGGGACAGGGGTAGCGGGATCCGGCTACGAGCAGTACTTC
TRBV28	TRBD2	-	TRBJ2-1	CASPPPGLVGEQFF	TGTGCCAGTCCGCCCCCGGGACTAGTCGGTGAGCAGTTCTTC
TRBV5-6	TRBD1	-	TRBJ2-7	CASSLVGTGLNEQYF	TGTGCCAGCAGCTTGGTTGGGACAGGGTTGAACGAGCAGTACTTC
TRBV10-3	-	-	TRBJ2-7	CAISERRGLVNEQYF	TGTGCCATCAGTGAAAGGCGGGGCTTGGTGAACGAGCAGTACTTC
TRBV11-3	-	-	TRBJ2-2	CASSSSSKQGTGELFF	TGTGCCAGCAGCTCGTCGTCGAAACAGGGAACCGGGGAGCTGTTTTTT
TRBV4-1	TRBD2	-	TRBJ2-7	CASSQVPGGLGEQYF	TGCGCCAGCAGCCAAGTCCCCGGGGGGTTGGGAGAGCAGTACTTC
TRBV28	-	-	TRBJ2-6	CASSPTGGYGSGANVLTF	TGTGCCAGCAGTCCTACCGGGGGATACGGCTCTGGGGCCAACGTCCTGACTTTC
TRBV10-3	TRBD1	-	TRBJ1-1	CAISGTALNTEAFF	TGTGCCATCAGCGGGACAGCCTTGAACACTGAAGCTTTCTTT
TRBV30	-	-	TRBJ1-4	CAWSVLGLANEKLFF	TGTGCCTGGAGTGTATTGGGGCTAGCTAATGAAAAACTGTTTTTT
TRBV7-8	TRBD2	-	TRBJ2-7	CASSFGTTNYEQYF	TGTGCCAGCAGCTTCGGGACTACGAACTACGAGCAGTACTTC
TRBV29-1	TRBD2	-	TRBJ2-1	CSVGPRGTSGYNEQFF	TGCAGCGTTGGACCCAGAGGGACTAGCGGATACAATGAGCAGTTCTTC
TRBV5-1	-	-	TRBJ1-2	CASSLGRTRQEHGYTF	TGCGCCAGCAGCTTGGGTAGGACCCGACAGGAACATGGCTACACCTTC
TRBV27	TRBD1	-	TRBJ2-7	CASSSSGTGMNEQYF	TGTGCCAGCAGTTCCTCCGGGACAGGGATGAACGAGCAGTACTTC
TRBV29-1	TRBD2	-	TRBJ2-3	CSVGLAGPTDTQYF	TGCAGCGTGGGACTAGCGGGGCCCACAGATACGCAGTATTTT
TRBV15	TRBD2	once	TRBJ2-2	CATSRRRLAGVSNTGELFF	TGTGCCACCAGCAGACGACGACTAGCGGGCGTATCGAACACCGGGGAGCTGTTTTTT
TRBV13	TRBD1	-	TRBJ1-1	CASSLYDRGRDEAFF	TGTGCCAGCAGCTTATACGACAGGGGCCGGGATGAAGCTTTCTTT
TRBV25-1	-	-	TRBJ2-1	CASSASSYNEQFF	TGTGCCAGCAGTGCAAGCTCCTACAATGAGCAGTTCTTC
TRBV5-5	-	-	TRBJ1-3	CASAFGVSGNTIYF	TGTGCCAGCGCCTTCGGGGTCTCTGGAAACACCATATATTTT
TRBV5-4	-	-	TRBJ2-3	CASTKPRDTQYF	TGTGCCAGCACAAAACCTCGTGATACGCAGTATTTT
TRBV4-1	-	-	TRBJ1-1	CASSQVRTSLNTEAFF	TGCGCCAGCAGCCAAGTCCGGACATCCTTGAACACTGAAGCTTTCTTT
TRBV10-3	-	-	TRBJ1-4	CAISESGEKLFF	TGTGCCATCAGTGAGTCCGGGGAAAAACTGTTTTTT